The 13 T cell receptor beta chains given below trace back to one sample, sequenced in a study of identical twins. TCRdb fed the 5' RACE reads into MiXCR, producing one record per CDR3 protein. The sample contains about 490,000 distinct CDR3 sequences, about 16% of which appear only once. The same data also went into a second study, on yellow fever vaccine responses in identical twins.

Specimen: CD4+ T cells sorted from blood. The receptors come from a young woman in good health.

The rearrangement joins TRBV3-1 to TRBJ1-1; no reliable D call. There are 15 residues in the CDR3. The V end was cut by 2 bases, the J end by 1 base, with 11 bases between. Germline loops: CDR1 LGHDT, CDR2 YNNKEL (reference sequence). The CDR3 DNA reads TGTGCCAGCAGCCAATATGAGAGATCGAACACTGAAGCTTTCTTT. Its protein product is CASSQYERSNTEAFF.

This rearrangement joins TRBV29-1 to TRBJ2-7, with 8 bases fitting TRBD2. Losses at the gene ends were 7 bases for V and 5 bases for J; bases not matched to a gene: 7. This CDR3 is 12 amino acids long. Germline lookup yields CDR1 SQVTM and CDR2 ANQGSEA. CDR3 bases: TGCAGCGCGGTTAGCGGGATCAACGAGCAGTACTTC. Translated, it gives CSAVSGINEQYF.

The rearrangement links TRBV12-3 or TRBV12-4 to TRBJ2-2; D gene uncertain. CDR3 length: 17 amino acids. Trimming took 1 base from V and 0 from J, leaving 12 bases between them. CDR3 sequence: CASSLESWIANTGELFF. As DNA, the CDR3 is TGTGCCAGCAGTTTAGAGTCGTGGATTGCGAACACCGGGGAGCTGTTTTTT.

This clonotype was observed a handful of times. The chain employs TRBV7-2 and TRBJ1-2, with 8 bases identical to TRBD1. The ends lost 5 bases at V and 6 bases at J; junction bases unmatched: 5. Per germline, CDR1 SGHTA and CDR2 FQGNSA. The CDR3 extends over 13 amino acids. Written as DNA, the CDR3 is TGTGCCAGCAGCGTCAGGGGGCGGGATGGCTACACCTTC. Amino acid sequence: CASSVRGRDGYTF.

The V gene is TRBV20-1, the J gene TRBJ2-3; 8 nucleotides agree with TRBD1. The CDR3 spans 12 residues. The junction had 6 bases not matched to a gene; V was cut back by 7 bases and J by 6 bases. Germline V CDR1 and CDR2: DFQATT, SNEGSKA (reference sequence). The CDR3 nucleotides are TGCAGTGTTACGAACAGGGGGGATACGCAGTATTTT. It translates to CSVTNRGDTQYF.

The rearrangement joins TRBV20-1 to TRBJ2-3; 12 nucleotides match TRBD1. The CDR3 loop spans 16 amino acids. J was trimmed by 4 bases and V by 3 bases; bases with no gene match: 8. Per germline, CDR1 DFQATT and CDR2 SNEGSKA (reference sequence). In DNA, the CDR3 is TGCAGTGCTAGGAGGGACAGGGGGCGGTGGTCAGATACGCAGTATTTT. Translating it yields CSARRDRGRWSDTQYF.

This clonotype occurred a few times. The chain joins TRBV28 to TRBJ2-7; D is undetermined. The V gene's germline CDR1 is MDHEN and CDR2 SYDVKM. The CDR3 is 13 residues long. Deletions cut 5 bases from V and 3 bases from J, with 11 bases between. The CDR3 is CASSPPRYYEQYF. In DNA, the CDR3 is TGTGCCAGCAGTCCCCCTAGGTACTACGAGCAGTACTTC.

This clonotype has a handful of counts. This chain links TRBV5-6 with TRBJ2-7; perhaps D is TRBD1 or TRBD2 (5 bases each). Trimming shortened V by 5 bases and J by 5 bases, and 17 bases separated the two germline ends. CDR1 is SGHDT and CDR2 is YYEEEE in the germline V gene. This CDR3 spans 14 amino acids. This CDR3 reads CASSPIEGSHEQYV. CDR3 sequence (DNA): TGTGCCAGCAGTCCGATCGAGGGGTCCCACGAGCAGTACGTC.

This clonotype was seen ten or more times. This chain connects TRBV24-1 to TRBJ1-1, with no clear D. The V gene's germline CDR1 is KGHDR and CDR2 SFDVKD. The ends were cut back, 7 bases at V and 0 bases at J, with 8 bases in the middle. The CDR3 totals 13 residues. CDR3 amino acids: CATRSELNTEAFF. CDR3 DNA sequence: TGTGCCACCAGATCAGAGTTGAACACTGAAGCTTTCTTT.

This clonotype appeared a few times. The chain is built from TRBV20-1 and TRBJ2-3; TRBD2 matches 14 bases. CDR1 is DFQATT, CDR2 SNEGSKA, per germline (reference sequence). V was pared by 3 bases and J by 4 bases, with 9 bases of the junction left unmatched. The length of the CDR3 is 17 residues. The CDR3 loop is CSAREAPGLAGADTQYF. CDR3 in DNA: TGCAGTGCTAGGGAAGCACCGGGACTAGCGGGGGCAGATACGCAGTATTTT.

The gene calls are TRBV12-3 or TRBV12-4 and TRBJ2-7; the match to TRBD2 covers 9 bases. The CDR3 loop spans 17 amino acids. The V gene end was trimmed by 6 bases and the J gene end by 5 bases; junction bases not matched to a gene: 17. This CDR3 reads CASRSTRRGLAKDEQYF. CDR3 bases: TGTGCCAGCAGGTCAACAAGGCGGGGACTAGCAAAGGACGAGCAGTACTTC.

This clonotype is medium-sized (0.01 to 0.1%). The chain links TRBV4-1 to TRBJ2-7, with 7 bases matching TRBD1. Germline values: CDR1 MGHRA, CDR2 YSYEKL. The CDR3 length is 14 residues. V was clipped by 4 bases and J by 1 base; unmatched bases: 4. The CDR3 spells CASSRQGRSYEQYF. The CDR3 bases are TGCGCCAGCAGCCGACAGGGAAGGTCCTACGAGCAGTACTTC.

The V and J genes are TRBV12-3 or TRBV12-4 and TRBJ2-3, with TRBD1 identical over 10 bases. Germline trimming cut 4 bases from V and 6 bases from J; bases unmatched to any gene: 7. The CDR3 has 15 amino acids. For the CDR3, the DNA is TGTGCCAGCAGTTGGACAGGGGGGACTCCGGATACGCAGTATTTT. Residues: CASSWTGGTPDTQYF.